The rows below give T cell receptor beta chains drawn from one sample of a study of blood T cell repertoires in COVID-19. Clones were read by immunoSEQ multiplex PCR, and TCRdb kept only the in-frame ones, dropping some. The table shows approximately 260,000 clones, with around 90% occurring only once. The sample consisted of peripheral blood. Receptors originate from a man aged 55 to 70 who had recovered from COVID-19. CDR3s include the opening cysteine and the closing phenylalanine or tryptophan. Fields, in order: V gene, J gene, clone size, CDR3 protein. The size entry is marked missing in some rows and otherwise reads once, few, many or a size class.

v_gene: TRBV6-1; j_gene: TRBJ1-2; abundance: -; CDR3aa: CASSEAPPRGYTF
v_gene: TRBV5-1; j_gene: TRBJ1-1; abundance: once; CDR3aa: CASSLARDMNTEAFF
v_gene: TRBV5-4; j_gene: TRBJ2-5; abundance: -; CDR3aa: CASSDGQGTETQYF
v_gene: TRBV9; j_gene: TRBJ2-3; abundance: -; CDR3aa: CASSVQAGGLTDTQYF
v_gene: TRBV19; j_gene: TRBJ2-5; abundance: -; CDR3aa: CASNEGGWWETQYF
v_gene: TRBV6-1; j_gene: TRBJ2-6; abundance: -; CDR3aa: CASSESGGAYGANVLTF
v_gene: TRBV6-5; j_gene: TRBJ1-1; abundance: -; CDR3aa: CASRKGAMNTEAFF
v_gene: TRBV5-1; j_gene: TRBJ2-3; abundance: -; CDR3aa: CASSSSLQRAHTQYF
v_gene: TRBV29-1; j_gene: TRBJ2-3; abundance: -; CDR3aa: CSVEGQGADTQYF
v_gene: TRBV3-1/TRBV3-2; j_gene: TRBJ1-2; abundance: -; CDR3aa: CASSHSGGHGYTF
v_gene: TRBV29-1; j_gene: TRBJ2-5; abundance: -; CDR3aa: CSVYRDIGWGLGETQYF
v_gene: TRBV6-5; j_gene: TRBJ2-3; abundance: -; CDR3aa: CASTVLAGGRDTQYF
v_gene: TRBV10-3; j_gene: TRBJ2-7; abundance: many; CDR3aa: CAISESKGAPYEQYF
v_gene: TRBV20-1; j_gene: TRBJ1-2; abundance: -; CDR3aa: CSSRTGHGYTF
v_gene: TRBV18; j_gene: TRBJ2-4; abundance: -; CDR3aa: CASSKSRRGDREKNIQYF
v_gene: TRBV19; j_gene: TRBJ2-2; abundance: -; CDR3aa: CASSTFYGGITGELFF
v_gene: TRBV5-1; j_gene: TRBJ2-2; abundance: -; CDR3aa: CASSDTGLTNTGELFF
v_gene: TRBV5-5; j_gene: TRBJ2-2; abundance: few; CDR3aa: CASSPGGYTGELFF
v_gene: TRBV5-4; j_gene: TRBJ2-3; abundance: -; CDR3aa: CASSFLLGDTQYF
v_gene: TRBV19; j_gene: TRBJ1-5; abundance: -; CDR3aa: CASSRTGQTIEPQHF
v_gene: TRBV30; j_gene: TRBJ1-2; abundance: -; CDR3aa: CAWSRGWDAGVYGYTF
v_gene: TRBV27; j_gene: TRBJ2-3; abundance: once; CDR3aa: CASSLSTLTSTDTQYF
v_gene: TRBV18; j_gene: TRBJ1-6; abundance: -; CDR3aa: CASSPPGTGGYNSPLHF
v_gene: TRBV7-6; j_gene: TRBJ2-1; abundance: -; CDR3aa: CASRSIQDTYNEQFF
v_gene: TRBV6-5; j_gene: TRBJ2-7; abundance: -; CDR3aa: CASTKGGQGKNEQYF
v_gene: TRBV27; j_gene: TRBJ2-1; abundance: -; CDR3aa: CASSSSTGGAYNEQFF
v_gene: TRBV5-4; j_gene: TRBJ1-2; abundance: -; CDR3aa: CASSPVAGGGYTF
v_gene: TRBV5-1; j_gene: TRBJ2-1; abundance: -; CDR3aa: CASQTSNSGTGGDNEQFF
v_gene: TRBV10-3; j_gene: TRBJ1-4; abundance: -; CDR3aa: CAIRSTESTNEKLFF
v_gene: TRBV6-4; j_gene: TRBJ1-2; abundance: -; CDR3aa: CASSPGKNYGYTF
v_gene: TRBV5-4; j_gene: TRBJ2-5; abundance: -; CDR3aa: CASSETSGVVETQYF
v_gene: TRBV4-2; j_gene: TRBJ1-2; abundance: -; CDR3aa: CASRRTVHYGYTF
v_gene: TRBV6-5; j_gene: TRBJ1-4; abundance: -; CDR3aa: CAAGQVNEKLFF
v_gene: TRBV14; j_gene: TRBJ1-1; abundance: -; CDR3aa: CASSRIRGNTEAFF
v_gene: TRBV24-1; j_gene: TRBJ2-5; abundance: -; CDR3aa: CATSSGGAGRETQYF
v_gene: TRBV6-5; j_gene: TRBJ1-2; abundance: once; CDR3aa: CASRRTGKDGYTF
v_gene: TRBV5-1; j_gene: TRBJ2-6; abundance: -; CDR3aa: CASSFGLSSGANVLTF
v_gene: TRBV3-1/TRBV3-2; j_gene: TRBJ1-6; abundance: -; CDR3aa: CASSSSYNSPLHF
v_gene: TRBV9; j_gene: TRBJ2-6; abundance: -; CDR3aa: CASSVGGRGANVLTF
v_gene: TRBV27; j_gene: TRBJ1-2; abundance: -; CDR3aa: CASSRGGQGNYGYTF
v_gene: TRBV11-1; j_gene: TRBJ2-3; abundance: -; CDR3aa: CASSLRGGSTDTQYF
v_gene: TRBV18; j_gene: TRBJ2-2; abundance: -; CDR3aa: CASSPRPTSGGNTGELFF
v_gene: TRBV12-3/TRBV12-4; j_gene: TRBJ1-1; abundance: -; CDR3aa: CASSFHMSAFF
v_gene: TRBV5-6; j_gene: TRBJ1-6; abundance: -; CDR3aa: CASSTQGAGNSPLHF
v_gene: TRBV28; j_gene: TRBJ2-3; abundance: -; CDR3aa: CASSPWGREGDTQYF
v_gene: TRBV3-1/TRBV3-2; j_gene: TRBJ2-7; abundance: -; CDR3aa: CARRRDAGGGLRQYF
v_gene: TRBV5-1; j_gene: TRBJ2-5; abundance: -; CDR3aa: CASSTGGRGQETQYF
v_gene: TRBV5-1; j_gene: TRBJ1-1; abundance: -; CDR3aa: CASSLSGTGSTEAFF
v_gene: TRBV2; j_gene: TRBJ2-7; abundance: -; CDR3aa: CASSEVERGGLYEQYF
v_gene: TRBV19; j_gene: TRBJ1-2; abundance: -; CDR3aa: CASRVTGGFYGYTF
v_gene: TRBV28; j_gene: TRBJ2-2; abundance: -; CDR3aa: CASSLAGTGTGAGELFF
v_gene: TRBV6-6; j_gene: TRBJ2-2; abundance: -; CDR3aa: CASSPRRRANTGELFF
v_gene: TRBV29-1; j_gene: TRBJ1-2; abundance: -; CDR3aa: CSVEDDRLSLGYTF
v_gene: TRBV3-1/TRBV3-2; j_gene: TRBJ2-3; abundance: -; CDR3aa: CASSPQAGLSTDTQYF
v_gene: TRBV5-1; j_gene: TRBJ1-6; abundance: -; CDR3aa: CASSLGQGALNSPLHF
v_gene: TRBV9; j_gene: TRBJ2-1; abundance: once; CDR3aa: CASSVALNNEQFF
v_gene: TRBV19; j_gene: TRBJ1-5; abundance: once; CDR3aa: CASSKTAYSNQPQHF